The 14 T cell receptor beta chains listed next were all sequenced from one sample in a study of T cells after posttransplantation cyclophosphamide. Clones were read by immunoSEQ multiplex PCR, and TCRdb kept only the in-frame ones, dropping some. Observed in the sample are over 10,000 clones, none of them singletons. Busulfan-fludarabine conditioning, marrow transplant, and cyclophosphamide on days +3 and +4 were administered. The input for sequencing was PBMCs, taken after allogeneic stem cell transplant with posttransplant cyclophosphamide. The receptors were gathered from a female patient aged 35 to 55 who received an allogeneic stem cell transplant from an unrelated donor, was CMV-positive, and had acute GVHD only. Some T cells may be supplied by the graft donor.

The V and J genes are TRBV18 and TRBJ2-3; D may be TRBD1 (6 bases). The CDR3 runs 15 residues. Germline-derived CDR1 and CDR2 are KGHSH and LQKENI. With 1 base removed from V and 2 bases from J, the gap between germline ends came to 10 bases. Here the CDR3 DNA reads TGTGCCAGCTCACCACTGGGACACTTCACAGATACGCAGTATTTT. Translating gives CASSPLGHFTDTQYF. The whole variable domain, filled in from reference TRBV18 and TRBJ2-3, reads NAGVMQNPRHLVRRRGQEARLRCSPMKGHSHVYWYRQLPEEGLKFMVYLQKENIIDESGMPKERFSAEFPKEGPSILRIQQVVRGDSAAYFCASSPLGHFTDTQYFGPGTRLTVL.

This clone was found many times. This rearrangement joins TRBV28 to TRBJ2-3, with D possibly matching TRBD2 (5 bases). CDR1 is MDHEN, CDR2 SYDVKM, per germline. This CDR3 is built from 14 residues. The V gene lost 6 bases and the J gene lost 0 bases, with 10 bases spanning the gap. CDR3 in DNA: TGTGCCAGCAGCCCCCGGGAAAGCACAGATACGCAGTATTTT. It is translated as CASSPRESTDTQYF.

This clone was picked up a small number of times. This chain uses TRBV9 with TRBJ2-2; maybe TRBD2 (5 bases). This CDR3 is 16 amino acids long. V lost 4 bases and J lost 2, with 15 bases in between. The germline V gene has CDR1 SGDLS and CDR2 YYNGEE. The CDR3 reads CASSPRFASNTGELFF. The DNA of the CDR3 is TGTGCCAGCAGCCCCCGGTTTGCTAGCAACACCGGGGAGCTGTTTTTT.

This chain joins TRBV9 and TRBJ2-3; 7 bases line up with TRBD1. After removal of 3 bases from V and 2 bases from J, the junction contained 9 bases not matched to a gene. The CDR3 spans 16 residues. Per germline, CDR1 SGDLS and CDR2 YYNGEE. This CDR3 is CASSATWDSTTDTQYF. In DNA form, the CDR3 reads TGTGCCAGCAGCGCGACGTGGGACAGTACCACAGATACGCAGTATTTT.

This clone showed up just a few times. CDR3 in DNA: TGTGCCAGCAGCCCAGGGTGTATAACTAACTATGGCTACACCTTC. Translation gives CASSPGCITNYGYTF. This rearrangement joins TRBV21-1 to TRBJ1-2; TRBD1 is the table's D call and was not checked against the DNA. TRBV21-1 is tagged as a pseudogene. The CDR3 is 15 residues long.

This clone was seen many times. The rearrangement uses TRBV27 and TRBJ1-2, with TRBD1 matching 8 bases. V shed 0 bases, J shed 4 bases, and the junction held 7 bases outside the gene matches. Germline lookup yields CDR1 MNHEY and CDR2 SMNVEV (reference sequence). The CDR3 has 16 amino acids. CDR3 DNA: TGTGCCAGCAGTTTATCCCCTGCAGGGGGCAGCTATGGCTACACCTTC. Its translation is CASSLSPAGGSYGYTF.

This clone was recorded many times. V gene TRBV2 combines with J gene TRBJ2-7; TRBD2 might be the D (6 bases). Trimming shortened V by 4 bases and J by 6 bases, and 13 bases separated the two germline ends. This CDR3 contains 13 residues. Germline assignment: CDR1 SNHLY and CDR2 FYNNEI. The CDR3 nucleotides read TGTGCCAGCAGTGGAAGGCGGGAAGGCGAGCAGTACTTC. It specifies CASSGRREGEQYF.

The table lists this clone with many counts. This chain uses TRBV2 with TRBJ1-2, with 7 positions matching TRBD1. The V gene's germline CDR1 is SNHLY and CDR2 FYNNEI. CDR3 size: 14 residues. The trim removed 6 bases at V and 4 bases at J, leaving 8 bases unmatched. The CDR3 sequence is CASRYLGQLYGYTF. The CDR3 nucleotides read TGTGCCAGCAGATACCTGGGACAGCTCTATGGCTACACCTTC.

The chain employs TRBV7-9 and TRBJ2-3, with 11 nucleotides matching TRBD2. Trimming cost V 3 bases and J 6 bases; bases outside gene matches: 8. The CDR3 contains 16 residues. Looked up from germline, CDR1 is SEHNR and CDR2 is FQNEAQ (reference sequence). CDR3 coding DNA: TGTGCCAGCAGCTTGGGTAGCGGGGGGGCTGGTGATACGCAGTATTTT. Amino acid sequence: CASSLGSGGAGDTQYF.

The sample holds many counts of this clone. V usage is TRBV4-1 and J usage is TRBJ2-4; D is possibly TRBD1 (5 bases). The CDR3 is 18 amino acids. Germline V gene lookup returns CDR1 MGHRA and CDR2 YSYEKL. V was pared by 0 bases and J by 0 bases, with 15 bases between. In DNA form, the CDR3 reads TGCGCCAGCAGCCAAGACCCCCTCAGGGAACTAGCCAAAAACATTCAGTACTTC. This sequence encodes CASSQDPLRELAKNIQYF.

This clone was recorded many times. This chain connects TRBV19 to TRBJ1-5; D might be TRBD1 (5 bases). V was cut by 6 bases and J by 0 bases, with 12 bases left in between. Looked up from germline, CDR1 is LNHDA and CDR2 is SQIVND (reference sequence). The CDR3 consists of 15 residues. This CDR3 is CASSRQRPSNQPQHF. CDR3 bases: TGTGCCAGTAGCCGACAGAGACCTAGCAATCAGCCCCAGCATTTT. The full variable domain, in which reference TRBV19 and TRBJ1-5 provide the parts outside the CDR3, is DGGITQSPKYLFRKEGQNVTLSCEQNLNHDAMYWYRQDPGQGLRLIYYSQIVNDFQKGDIAEGYSVSREKKESFPLTVTSAQKNPTAFYLCASSRQRPSNQPQHFGDGTRLSIL.

In its sample, this clone was seen many times. J is TRBJ2-5 and V is TRBV2; 8 positions agree with TRBD2. Germline CDR1 reads SNHLY; CDR2 reads FYNNEI. Trimming cost V 5 bases and J 3 bases; bases outside gene matches: 11. CDR3 length equals 16 residues. The CDR3, as DNA: TGTGCCAGCAGTCCCCCGGGACTAGGGGGTGAAGAGACCCAGTACTTC. It translates to CASSPPGLGGEETQYF.

This clone was recorded at least ten times. The gene calls are TRBV9 and TRBJ1-2, with TRBD1 identical over 8 bases. This CDR3 region has 14 residues. V trimming: 0 bases; J trimming: 6 bases; junction bases outside the gene matches: 4. The germline CDR1 and CDR2 sequences are SGDLS and YYNGEE. The CDR3 protein is CASSVGGQADGYTF. The DNA of the CDR3 is TGTGCCAGCAGCGTAGGGGGACAGGCGGATGGCTACACCTTC.

This clone was counted at least ten times. The chain has TRBV29-1 and TRBJ2-7; TRBD1 aligns across 7 bases. Per germline, CDR1 SQVTM and CDR2 ANQGSEA. This CDR3 has 12 amino acids. V shed 7 bases and J 2 bases; nucleotides not matched to a gene: 5. The CDR3 region is CSALQGPYEQYF. The CDR3 nucleotides are TGCAGCGCTCTACAGGGGCCCTACGAGCAGTACTTC.